The T cell receptor beta chain described here comes from a study of T cell responses to AZD1222 COVID-19 vaccine. This clone has just one count. Its antigen is still unknown. Repertoires were generated with immunoSEQ multiplex PCR, while TCRdb's copy carries only in-frame clones and drops some. The sample includes around 58,000 clones, 70% to 90% seen only once; the top ten take roughly 15%. Study-level findings and limits: White British people made up most donors, females outnumbered males, and clonal diversity was possibly underestimated. Once two AZD1222 doses were given, Spike-specific TCR breadth and depth went up. Baseline seropositives among AZD1222 recipients totaled only 5 or 6.

The CDR3 sequence is 15 residues long. Trimming cost V 2 bases and J 6 bases; bases outside gene matches: 6. The germline V gene has CDR1 MGHRA and CDR2 YSYEKL. The sequences come from peripheral blood, collected 28 days after the second AZD1222 dose. The TCR comes from an adult who received the AZD1222 COVID-19 vaccine. The V gene is TRBV4-1, the J gene TRBJ2-2, with 7 bases that match TRBD1. CDR3 sequence: CASSQRGTVAGELFF. Here the CDR3 DNA reads TGCGCCAGCAGCCAAAGAGGGACAGTCGCCGGGGAGCTGTTTTTT.